Presented here are 31 T cell receptor beta chains from one specimen sequenced in a study of post-analysis software for immune sequencing data. Study-wide points: The study found TRBV5-6, TRBV5-1 and TRBV20-1 among roughly 5 TRBV segments more frequent in patients than controls.

No cognate antigen is known for these TCRs. Incorporated into the TCR beta cDNA libraries were unique molecular identifiers, which served to reduce PCR and sequencing biases. TCRdb reprocessed the PCR reads with MiXCR, giving one entry per CDR3 protein. Of about 820,000 distinct CDR3 sequences in the sample, approximately 57% are singletons; the top ten hold over 4%. The material sequenced was blood. These receptors were collected from a girl aged 10 to 17 with multiple sclerosis.

V gene TRBV14 combines with J gene TRBJ2-3; D assignment may be TRBD1 or TRBD2 (6 bases each). The CDR3 is 17 amino acids. Germline V gives CDR1 SGHDN, CDR2 FVKESK. Between the trimmed V and J ends, which lost 0 bases and 3 bases, there was a span of 16 bases. The CDR3 coding sequence is TGTGCCAGCAGCCAAGATCTTGGGCAGGGGAGGACAGATACGCAGTATTTT. Amino acid sequence: CASSQDLGQGRTDTQYF.

This clonotype has a handful of counts. The CDR3 sequence: CAISDNLRTGGSEQFF. For the CDR3, the DNA is TGTGCCATCAGTGATAACCTTAGGACAGGGGGCAGTGAGCAGTTCTTC. The V gene is TRBV10-3, the J gene TRBJ2-1; 11 bases line up with TRBD1. This CDR3 is built from 16 residues. Germline V gene data show CDR1 as ENHRY and CDR2 as SYGVKD. V gave up 3 bases and J gave up 9 bases; unmatched junction bases: 10.

This sequence joins TRBV12-3 or TRBV12-4 and TRBJ2-5; 13 positions match TRBD2. Trimming at V came to 6 bases and at J to 3 bases, leaving 4 bases not matched to a gene. CDR3 length: 15 amino acids. The CDR3: CASRHTSGGEETQYF. The CDR3 region has the DNA TGTGCCAGCAGGCACACTAGCGGGGGGGAAGAGACCCAGTACTTC.

The V and J genes are TRBV5-1 and TRBJ2-7; 10 bases are a match to TRBD2. The CDR3 sequence is 15 residues long. V trimming: 0 bases; J trimming: 3 bases; junction bases outside the gene matches: 3. Germline CDR1 SGHRS, CDR2 YFSETQ. The CDR3 here is CASSLGTSGIYEQYF. The DNA of the CDR3 is TGCGCCAGCAGCTTGGGGACTAGCGGAATCTACGAGCAGTACTTC. The full variable domain, completed using reference TRBV5-1 and TRBJ2-7, is KAGVTQTPRYLIKTRGQQVTLSCSPISGHRSVSWYQQTPGQGLQFLFEYFSETQRNKGNFPGRFSGRQFSNSRSEMNVSTLELGDSALYLCASSLGTSGIYEQYFGPGTRLTVT.

The V and J genes are TRBV6-1 and TRBJ1-4, with TRBD1 identical over 9 bases. Trimming at V came to 1 base and at J to 5 bases, leaving 5 bases not matched to a gene. CDR3 length: 16 amino acids. CDR1 is MNHNS and CDR2 is SASEGT in the germline V gene. CDR3 loop: CASSEEEGTGNEKLFF. The CDR3 DNA reads as TGTGCCAGCAGTGAAGAAGAAGGGACAGGGAATGAAAAACTGTTTTTT.

The rearrangement joins TRBV10-3 to TRBJ2-7, with D perhaps matching TRBD2 (6 bases). Trimming removed 8 bases at V and 3 bases at J, with 14 bases between. The CDR3 extends over 13 amino acids. Germline V gives CDR1 ENHRY, CDR2 SYGVKD. CDR3 loop: CAIFGGGFYEQYF. The CDR3 nucleotides are TGTGCCATCTTCGGGGGAGGCTTCTACGAGCAGTACTTC.

V and J are TRBV10-3 and TRBJ2-4; 9 bases are shared with TRBD1. TRBJ2-7 explains the end of the DNA better; the J call may be wrong. Germline lookup yields CDR1 ENHRY and CDR2 SYGVKD. The CDR3 runs to 14 residues. DNA of the CDR3: TGTGCCATCAGGGGAACAGGGGGCGTCGACGAGCAGTACTTC. Translating gives CAIRGTGGVDEQYF.

The chain combines TRBV6-2 or TRBV6-3 with TRBJ1-2; D unresolved. The germline V and J ends were trimmed by 5 bases and 3 bases, with 7 bases remaining between them. In germline, CDR1 is MNHEY, CDR2 SVGEGT. This CDR3 comprises 12 residues. The CDR3 is CASSRRDYGYTF. The CDR3 nucleotides are TGTGCCAGCAGTCGTAGAGACTATGGCTACACCTTC.

The chain combines TRBV5-1 with TRBJ2-3; 7 nucleotides agree with TRBD2. The ends lost 1 base at V and 1 base at J; junction bases unmatched: 6. CDR1 is SGHRS and CDR2 is YFSETQ in the germline V gene. The CDR3 extends over 16 amino acids. CDR3 in DNA: TGCGCCAGCAGCTTGAATCGGGAGGTGGGCACAGATACGCAGTATTTT. This gives the protein CASSLNREVGTDTQYF.

This chain joins TRBV29-1 and TRBJ1-2; maybe TRBD1 (5 bases). CDR3 length: 19 residues. CDR1 is SQVTM and CDR2 is ANQGSEA in the germline V gene. V was shortened by 6 bases and J by 4 bases, with 33 bases between the two germline ends. The CDR3 sequence: CSVDQRGDGGLRNTYGYTF. The CDR3 coding sequence is TGCAGCGTCGACCAGCGGGGCGACGGGGGGTTGCGGAACACCTATGGCTACACCTTC.

This clonotype was seen a single time. V gene TRBV6-5 combines with J gene TRBJ1-4; no firm D call. Germline CDR1 MNHEY, CDR2 SVGAGI. CDR3 length equals 13 residues. V was trimmed by 0 bases and J by 7 bases, leaving 6 bases between them. CDR3 sequence (DNA): TGTGCCAGCAGTTACTCCACCCGTGAAAAACTGTTTTTT. It yields the protein CASSYSTREKLFF.

The V call is TRBV3-1, the J call TRBJ2-5, with 10 bases that match TRBD2. Germline V lookup: CDR1 LGHDT, CDR2 YNNKEL (reference sequence). CDR3 length: 15 amino acids. Trimming cost V 4 bases and J 3 bases; bases outside gene matches: 5. CDR3 DNA sequence: TGTGCCAGCAGCCCCGAGCGGGGGGGCAAAGAGACCCAGTACTTC. This translates into CASSPERGGKETQYF.

The chain carries TRBV7-9 and TRBJ2-6; tentative D call: TRBD2 (6 bases). The CDR3 extends over 15 amino acids. Germline CDR1 and CDR2: SEHNR and FQNEAQ (reference sequence). Trimming shortened V by 7 bases and J by 0 bases, and 10 bases separated the two germline ends. CDR3 residues: CASIAGGSGANVLTF. The CDR3 nucleotides are TGTGCCAGCATCGCCGGGGGCTCTGGGGCCAACGTCCTGACTTTC.

V and J are TRBV3-1 and TRBJ1-2, with 7 bases fitting TRBD1. CDR1 is LGHDT and CDR2 is YNNKEL in the germline V gene (reference sequence). Trimming cost V 5 bases and J 3 bases; bases outside gene matches: 6. This CDR3 is 14 amino acids long. CDR3 bases: TGTGCCAGCAGCTCAAGGGGGCTTGACTATGGCTACACCTTC. Translated: CASSSRGLDYGYTF.

The chain recombines TRBV25-1 with TRBJ1-2; D unclear. Trimming pared 6 bases from V and 7 bases from J, leaving 12 bases between. The length of the CDR3 is 12 residues. Germline V gene lookup returns CDR1 MGHDK and CDR2 SYGVNS. The CDR3 is CASSLQNGGYTF. CDR3 nucleotide sequence: TGTGCCAGCAGCCTTCAGAATGGTGGCTACACCTTC.

This chain uses TRBV7-2 with TRBJ2-7, with 7 nucleotides matching TRBD2. V shed 2 bases, J shed 2 bases, and the junction held 6 bases outside the gene matches. The CDR3 consists of 15 residues. Germline V gene data show CDR1 as SGHTA and CDR2 as FQGNSA. The CDR3 region is CASSLRGAGAYEQYF. For the CDR3, the DNA is TGTGCCAGCAGCTTAAGAGGGGCGGGGGCCTACGAGCAGTACTTC.

This clonotype was found a few times. The chain joins TRBV5-1 to TRBJ2-7; 7 nucleotides line up with TRBD2. The J segment lost 4 bases and the V segment lost 3 bases, leaving 13 bases of the junction unmatched. CDR3 length: 16 amino acids. Germline-derived CDR1 and CDR2 are SGHRS and YFSETQ. The CDR3 coding sequence is TGCGCCAGCAGCTCCCCGGGGGTCAGCGGGACTTACGAGCAGTACTTC. This codes for CASSSPGVSGTYEQYF.

The chain couples TRBV29-1 to TRBJ2-7; D may be TRBD2 (7 bases). Trimming took off 7 bases at V and 1 base at J, with 11 bases between the two ends. The CDR3 is 12 amino acids. Germline assignment: CDR1 SQVTM and CDR2 ANQGSEA. The CDR3 nucleotides read TGCAGCGCAGCGGGACAATCCTACGAGCAGTACTTC. The encoded protein is CSAAGQSYEQYF.

The chain joins TRBV7-2 to TRBJ2-1; 7 bases align to TRBD1. CDR3 length: 15 residues. Germline V gene lookup returns CDR1 SGHTA and CDR2 FQGNSA. Trimming took 2 bases from V and 12 from J; bases not matched to a gene: 13. Here the CDR3 reads CASSLWDSDSGGQFF. DNA of the CDR3: TGTGCCAGCAGCTTATGGGACAGCGATTCCGGAGGGCAGTTCTTC.

This chain uses TRBV11-2 with TRBJ2-3, with D tentatively TRBD2 (5 bases). The CDR3 sequence is 13 residues long. Germline V gene data show CDR1 as SGHAT and CDR2 as FQNNGV. V shed 2 bases and J shed 6 bases, with 9 bases lying between them. In DNA, the CDR3 is TGTGCCAGCAGCTTACGGGAAAGGGATACGCAGTATTTT. Its translation: CASSLRERDTQYF. Drawing the rest from reference TRBV11-2 and TRBJ2-3, the complete variable domain is EAGVAQSPRYKIIEKRQSVAFWCNPISGHATLYWYQQILGQGPKLLIQFQNNGVVDDSQLPKDRFSAERLKGVDSTLKIQPAKLEDSAVYLCASSLRERDTQYFGPGTRLTVL.

The sample holds a few counts of this clonotype. V gene TRBV12-3 or TRBV12-4 combines with J gene TRBJ2-6; 7 bases align to TRBD1. The CDR3 totals 17 residues. The trim removed 6 bases at V and 1 base at J, leaving 9 bases unmatched. CDR3 sequence: CASRYDRESSGANVLTF. As DNA, the CDR3 is TGTGCCAGCAGATATGACAGGGAGTCTTCTGGGGCCAACGTCCTGACTTTC.

This rearrangement joins TRBV20-1 to TRBJ2-3; D assignment may be TRBD1 or TRBD2 (6 bases each). The germline V gene encodes CDR1 DFQATT and CDR2 SNEGSKA (reference sequence). The CDR3 loop spans 16 amino acids. Trimming cost V 2 bases and J 1 base, with 16 bases left between them. DNA of the CDR3: TGCAGTGCTAGATCCCCCGTGGGGGGCGGCACAGATACGCAGTATTTT. This sequence encodes CSARSPVGGGTDTQYF.

CDR3 sequence: CSARGPGLAQETQYF. The CDR3 nucleotides read TGCAGTGCTAGAGGTCCAGGGCTGGCACAAGAGACCCAGTACTTC. The chain combines TRBV20-1 with TRBJ2-5; tentative D call: TRBD1 (5 bases). The CDR3 sequence is 15 residues long. Between the trimmed V and J ends, which lost 1 base and 2 bases, there was a span of 14 bases. In germline, CDR1 is DFQATT, CDR2 SNEGSKA (reference sequence).

The rearrangement links TRBV10-3 to TRBJ1-1, with 7 bases lining up with TRBD1. The germline CDR1 and CDR2 sequences are ENHRY and SYGVKD. V lost 7 bases, J lost 1 base, and 9 bases stayed unmatched. The CDR3 length is 15 residues. The CDR3 loop is CAIKTGPGGNTEAFF. The CDR3 DNA reads as TGTGCCATCAAGACAGGGCCCGGAGGGAACACTGAAGCTTTCTTT.

V gene TRBV14 combines with J gene TRBJ2-7; no definite D call. The CDR3 contains 14 residues. The germline V gene has CDR1 SGHDN and CDR2 FVKESK. V was trimmed by 2 bases and J by 3 bases, leaving 11 bases between them. The CDR3: CASSQLENFYEQYF. In nucleotides, the CDR3 is TGTGCCAGCAGCCAACTCGAGAATTTCTACGAGCAGTACTTC.

This clonotype was detected a few times. The rearrangement joins TRBV6-5 to TRBJ2-7, with D possibly matching TRBD1 (6 bases). The germline V gene has CDR1 MNHEY and CDR2 SVGAGI. V was pared by 6 bases and J by 3 bases, with 15 bases between. The CDR3 sequence is 14 residues long. CDR3: CASSFRDNIYEQYF. CDR3 nucleotides: TGTGCCAGCAGCTTCCGGGACAACATCTACGAGCAGTACTTC.

J is TRBJ2-7 and V is TRBV20-1; 8 positions agree with TRBD2. Looked up from germline, CDR1 is DFQATT and CDR2 is SNEGSKA (reference sequence). V dropped 4 bases and J dropped 2; count of bases not matched to a gene: 7. This CDR3 has 14 amino acids. Here the CDR3 reads CSAKKRGLPYEQYF. CDR3 nucleotide sequence: TGCAGTGCTAAAAAGCGGGGGTTACCCTACGAGCAGTACTTC.

The chain has TRBV20-1 and TRBJ2-3; possible D gene TRBD1, 6 bases. Germline V gene sequence: CDR1 DFQATT, CDR2 SNEGSKA (reference sequence). The CDR3 has 15 amino acids. V was pared by 1 base and J by 2 bases, with 13 bases between. The CDR3 reads CSARGGQTVTDTQYF. The CDR3, as DNA: TGCAGTGCTAGAGGGGGACAAACGGTCACAGATACGCAGTATTTT.

This clonotype was counted a few times. The junction differs from germline at one of its ends, possibly a read error. The rearrangement links TRBV2 to TRBJ2-4; 12 bases are shared with TRBD1. The CDR3 totals 19 residues. CDR1 and CDR2 (germline): SNHLY, FYNNEI. In DNA form, the CDR3 reads TGTGCCAGCAGTGAATATTTCTTGGGGACAGGGGGCAAAGGAGAGACCCAGTACTTT. It codes for CASSEYFLGTGGKGETQYF.

This sequence joins TRBV2 and TRBJ2-3; 9 bases agree with TRBD2. Germline V gives CDR1 SNHLY, CDR2 FYNNEI. The CDR3 sequence is 16 residues long. V shed 8 bases, J shed 2 bases, and the junction held 11 bases outside the gene matches. The CDR3 loop reads CASGKTSGLNTDTQYF. CDR3 coding DNA: TGTGCCAGCGGAAAGACTAGCGGACTAAACACAGATACGCAGTATTTT.

V is TRBV11-2 and J is TRBJ2-3, with D possibly TRBD1 on 6 matching bases. With 1 base removed from V and 0 bases from J, the gap between germline ends came to 11 bases. The CDR3 consists of 16 residues. Germline-derived CDR1 and CDR2 are SGHAT and FQNNGV. The CDR3 DNA follows: TGTGCCAGCAGCTTAGGGCAGGGGTCGAGCACAGATACGCAGTATTTT. Translating it yields CASSLGQGSSTDTQYF.